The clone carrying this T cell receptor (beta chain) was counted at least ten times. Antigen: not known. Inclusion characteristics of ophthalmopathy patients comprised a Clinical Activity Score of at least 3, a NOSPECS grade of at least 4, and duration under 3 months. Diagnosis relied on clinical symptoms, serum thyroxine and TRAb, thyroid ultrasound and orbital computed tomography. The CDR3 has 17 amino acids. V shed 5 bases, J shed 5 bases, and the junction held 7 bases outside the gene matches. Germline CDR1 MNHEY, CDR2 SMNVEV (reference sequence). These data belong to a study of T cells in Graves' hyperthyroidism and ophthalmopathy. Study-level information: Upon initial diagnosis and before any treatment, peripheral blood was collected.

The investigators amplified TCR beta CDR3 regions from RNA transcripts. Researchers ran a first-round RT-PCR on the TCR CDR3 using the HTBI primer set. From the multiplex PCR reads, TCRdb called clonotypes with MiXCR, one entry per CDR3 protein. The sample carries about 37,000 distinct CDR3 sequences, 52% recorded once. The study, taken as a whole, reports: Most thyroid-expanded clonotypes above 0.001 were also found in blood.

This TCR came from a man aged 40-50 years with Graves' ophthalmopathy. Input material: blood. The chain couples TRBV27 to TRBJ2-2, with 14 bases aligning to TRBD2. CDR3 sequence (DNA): TGTGCCAGCAGTGGACTAGCGGGGGGCCAGGGGACCGGGGAGCTGTTTTTT. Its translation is CASSGLAGGQGTGELFF.